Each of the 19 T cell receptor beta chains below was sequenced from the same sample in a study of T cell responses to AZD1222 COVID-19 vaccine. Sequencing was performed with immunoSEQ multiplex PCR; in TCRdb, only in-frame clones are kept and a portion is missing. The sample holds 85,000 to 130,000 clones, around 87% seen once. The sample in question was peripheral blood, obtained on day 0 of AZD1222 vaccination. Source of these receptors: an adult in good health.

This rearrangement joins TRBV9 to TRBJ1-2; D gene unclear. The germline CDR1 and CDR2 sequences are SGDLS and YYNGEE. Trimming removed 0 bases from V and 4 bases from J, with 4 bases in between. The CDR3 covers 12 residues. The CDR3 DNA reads TGTGCCAGCAGCGTAGATGGCTATGGCTACACCTTC. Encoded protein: CASSVDGYGYTF.

This CDR3 is CASSPRTGETLYEQYF. CDR3 coding DNA: TGTGCCAGCAGCCCTCGGACAGGGGAAACCTTATACGAGCAGTACTTC. The chain combines TRBV4-2 with TRBJ2-7; 9 nucleotides match TRBD1. J gave up 4 bases and V 4 bases, and 11 bases lay outside the gene matches. Per germline, CDR1 LGHNA and CDR2 YNFKEQ. The length of the CDR3 is 16 residues.

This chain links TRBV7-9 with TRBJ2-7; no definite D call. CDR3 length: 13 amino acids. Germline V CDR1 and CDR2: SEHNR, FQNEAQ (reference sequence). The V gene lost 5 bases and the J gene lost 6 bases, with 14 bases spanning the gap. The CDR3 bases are TGTGCCAGCAGCCCGCAGGCCCTTTTCGAGCAGTACTTC. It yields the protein CASSPQALFEQYF.

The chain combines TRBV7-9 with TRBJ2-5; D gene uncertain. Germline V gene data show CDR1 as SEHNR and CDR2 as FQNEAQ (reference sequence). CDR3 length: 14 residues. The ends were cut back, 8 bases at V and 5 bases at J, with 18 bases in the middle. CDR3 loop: CASRGVTPLETQYF. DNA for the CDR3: TGTGCCAGCCGTGGGGTCACCCCCCTGGAGACCCAGTACTTC.

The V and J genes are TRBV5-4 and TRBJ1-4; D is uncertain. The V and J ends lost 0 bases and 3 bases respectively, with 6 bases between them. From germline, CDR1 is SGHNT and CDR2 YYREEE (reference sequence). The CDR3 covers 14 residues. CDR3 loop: CASSLDGSNEKLFF. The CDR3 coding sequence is TGTGCCAGCAGCTTGGACGGATCTAATGAAAAACTGTTTTTT.

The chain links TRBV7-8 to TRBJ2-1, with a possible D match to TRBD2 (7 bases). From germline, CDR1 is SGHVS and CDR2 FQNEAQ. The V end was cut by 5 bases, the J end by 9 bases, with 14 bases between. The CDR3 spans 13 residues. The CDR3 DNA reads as TGTGCCAGCAGCGATCTTAGGGGGGGTGAGCAGTTCTTC. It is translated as CASSDLRGGEQFF.

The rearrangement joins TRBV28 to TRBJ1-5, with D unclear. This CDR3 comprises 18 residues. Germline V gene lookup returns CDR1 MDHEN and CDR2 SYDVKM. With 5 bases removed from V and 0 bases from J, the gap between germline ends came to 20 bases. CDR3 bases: TGTGCCAGCAGTCTCGCCCATCCACGCGGAAATAGCAATCAGCCCCAGCATTTT. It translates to CASSLAHPRGNSNQPQHF.

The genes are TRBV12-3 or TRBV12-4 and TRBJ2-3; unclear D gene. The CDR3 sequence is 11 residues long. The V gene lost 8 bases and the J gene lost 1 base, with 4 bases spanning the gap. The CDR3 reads CASEGTDTQYF. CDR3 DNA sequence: TGTGCCAGCGAGGGCACAGATACGCAGTATTTT.

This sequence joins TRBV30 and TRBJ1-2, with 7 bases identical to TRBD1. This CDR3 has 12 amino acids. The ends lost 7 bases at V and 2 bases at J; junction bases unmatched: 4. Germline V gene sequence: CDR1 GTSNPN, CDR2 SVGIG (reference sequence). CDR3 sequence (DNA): TGTGCCTCCAAGACAGGGAACTATGGCTACACCTTC. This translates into CASKTGNYGYTF.

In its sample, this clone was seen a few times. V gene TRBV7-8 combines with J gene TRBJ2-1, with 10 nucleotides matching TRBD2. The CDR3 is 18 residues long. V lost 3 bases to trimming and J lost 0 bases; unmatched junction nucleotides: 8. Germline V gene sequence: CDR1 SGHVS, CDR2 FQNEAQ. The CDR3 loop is CASSFPLAGFSSYNEQFF. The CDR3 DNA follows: TGTGCCAGCAGCTTCCCACTAGCGGGGTTTAGCTCCTACAATGAGCAGTTCTTC.

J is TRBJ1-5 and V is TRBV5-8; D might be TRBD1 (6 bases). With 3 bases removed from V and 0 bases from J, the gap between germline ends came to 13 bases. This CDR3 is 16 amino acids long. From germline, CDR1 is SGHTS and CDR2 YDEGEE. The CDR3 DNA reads TGTGCCAGCAGCTCGGGGGGCCGGGGTAGCAATCAGCCCCAGCATTTT. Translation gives CASSSGGRGSNQPQHF.

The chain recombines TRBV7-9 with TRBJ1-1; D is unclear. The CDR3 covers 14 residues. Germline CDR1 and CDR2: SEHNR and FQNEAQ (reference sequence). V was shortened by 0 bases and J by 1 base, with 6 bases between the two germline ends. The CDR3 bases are TGTGCCAGCAGCTTAGCTGTACCGAACACTGAAGCTTTCTTT. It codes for CASSLAVPNTEAFF.

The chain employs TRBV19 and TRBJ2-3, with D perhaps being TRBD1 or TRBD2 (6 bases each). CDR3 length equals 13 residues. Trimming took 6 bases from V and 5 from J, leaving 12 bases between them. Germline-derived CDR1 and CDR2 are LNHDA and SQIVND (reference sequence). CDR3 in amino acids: CASRVRGQDTQYF. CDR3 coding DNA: TGTGCCAGTAGGGTTCGGGGGCAAGATACGCAGTATTTT.

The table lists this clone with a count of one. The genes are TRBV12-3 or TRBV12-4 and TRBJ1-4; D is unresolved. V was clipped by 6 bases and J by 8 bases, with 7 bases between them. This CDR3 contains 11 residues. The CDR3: CASSRGEKLFF. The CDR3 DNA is TGTGCCAGCAGCCGTGGGGAAAAACTGTTTTTT.

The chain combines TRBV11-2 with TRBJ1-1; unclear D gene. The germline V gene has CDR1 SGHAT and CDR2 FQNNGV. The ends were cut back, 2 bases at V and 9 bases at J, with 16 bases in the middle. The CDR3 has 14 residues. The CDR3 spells CASSLSPHSEKAFF. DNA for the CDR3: TGTGCCAGCAGCTTAAGCCCTCACTCGGAGAAAGCTTTCTTT.

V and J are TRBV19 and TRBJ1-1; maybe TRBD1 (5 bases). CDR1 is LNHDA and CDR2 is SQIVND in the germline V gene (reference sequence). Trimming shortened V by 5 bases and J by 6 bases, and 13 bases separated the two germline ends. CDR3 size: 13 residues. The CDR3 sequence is CASSPSRASEAFF. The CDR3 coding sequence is TGTGCCAGTAGTCCCAGCAGGGCTTCTGAAGCTTTCTTT.

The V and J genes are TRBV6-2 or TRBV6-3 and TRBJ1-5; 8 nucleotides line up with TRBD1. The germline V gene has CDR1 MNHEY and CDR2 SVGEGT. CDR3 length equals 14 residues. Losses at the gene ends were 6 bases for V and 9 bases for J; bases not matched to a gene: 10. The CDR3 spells CASSRDRSWGPQHF. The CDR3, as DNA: TGTGCCAGCAGCAGGGACAGGTCCTGGGGGCCCCAGCATTTT.

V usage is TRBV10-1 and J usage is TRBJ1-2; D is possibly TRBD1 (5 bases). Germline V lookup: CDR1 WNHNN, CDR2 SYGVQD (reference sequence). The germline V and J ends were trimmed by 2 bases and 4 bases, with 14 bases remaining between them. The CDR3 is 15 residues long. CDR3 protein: CASSETGTGLYGYTF. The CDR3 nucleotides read TGCGCCAGCAGTGAGACCGGGACGGGCCTCTATGGCTACACCTTC.

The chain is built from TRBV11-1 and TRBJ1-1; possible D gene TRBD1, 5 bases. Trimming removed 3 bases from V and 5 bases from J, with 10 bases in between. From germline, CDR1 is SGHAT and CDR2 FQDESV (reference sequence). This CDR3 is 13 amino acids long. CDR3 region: CASSLTRETEAFF. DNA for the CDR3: TGTGCCAGCAGCTTGACCAGGGAGACTGAAGCTTTCTTT.